Shown below are 5 T cell receptor beta chains from a single sample sequenced in a study of blood T cell repertoires in COVID-19. Libraries were prepared by immunoSEQ multiplex PCR; TCRdb keeps only in-frame clonotypes and omits some of them. Of 340,000 or so clones in the sample, roughly 84% are singletons; the top ten hold 1%. Sequenced material: peripheral blood. These receptors originate from a man aged 50 to 59 with active or convalescent COVID-19.

The chain joins TRBV2 to TRBJ2-1, with a tentative D call TRBD2 (5 bases). Germline CDR1 reads SNHLY; CDR2 reads FYNNEI. The CDR3 totals 15 residues. V was shortened by 7 bases and J by 0 bases, with 13 bases between the two germline ends. The CDR3 reads CASTVAKSSYNEQFF. The CDR3 DNA sequence: TGTGCCAGCACTGTAGCGAAGAGCTCCTACAATGAGCAGTTCTTC.

This clone was detected a few times. The chain employs TRBV28 and TRBJ1-1; TRBD1 agrees at 7 bases. V trimming: 6 bases; J trimming: 0 bases; junction bases outside the gene matches: 4. The length of the CDR3 is 14 residues. Germline V gene lookup returns CDR1 MDHEN and CDR2 SYDVKM. The CDR3 loop is CASSSGQMNTEAFF. CDR3 bases: TGTGCCAGCAGCTCGGGACAGATGAACACTGAAGCTTTCTTT.

This clone was seen just once. The gene calls are TRBV5-1 and TRBJ2-2; the D gene is possibly TRBD1 (5 bases). There are 15 residues in the CDR3. Per germline, CDR1 SGHRS and CDR2 YFSETQ. V was trimmed by 5 bases and J by 0 bases, leaving 11 bases between them. CDR3 sequence (DNA): TGCGCCAGCAGAGACAGTCCTACGAACACCGGGGAGCTGTTTTTT. Protein: CASRDSPTNTGELFF.

The chain combines TRBV27 with TRBJ1-1, with 8 bases aligning to TRBD1. CDR1 and CDR2 (germline): MNHEY, SMNVEV (reference sequence). The junction had 14 bases not matched to a gene; V was cut back by 5 bases and J by 3 bases. This CDR3 has 17 residues. CDR3 nucleotide sequence: TGTGCCAGCAGTCCGCGGACAGGGTTGGTGTTGGACACTGAAGCTTTCTTT. Its protein is CASSPRTGLVLDTEAFF.

The chain links TRBV27 to TRBJ2-7; weak D call: TRBD2 (5 bases). Trimming removed 3 bases at V and 3 bases at J, with 18 bases between. This CDR3 has 16 amino acids. Germline V gives CDR1 MNHEY, CDR2 SMNVEV (reference sequence). The CDR3 region is CASSFTRLAPGYEQYF. The CDR3 DNA is TGTGCCAGCAGTTTTACTCGATTAGCGCCCGGCTACGAGCAGTACTTC.